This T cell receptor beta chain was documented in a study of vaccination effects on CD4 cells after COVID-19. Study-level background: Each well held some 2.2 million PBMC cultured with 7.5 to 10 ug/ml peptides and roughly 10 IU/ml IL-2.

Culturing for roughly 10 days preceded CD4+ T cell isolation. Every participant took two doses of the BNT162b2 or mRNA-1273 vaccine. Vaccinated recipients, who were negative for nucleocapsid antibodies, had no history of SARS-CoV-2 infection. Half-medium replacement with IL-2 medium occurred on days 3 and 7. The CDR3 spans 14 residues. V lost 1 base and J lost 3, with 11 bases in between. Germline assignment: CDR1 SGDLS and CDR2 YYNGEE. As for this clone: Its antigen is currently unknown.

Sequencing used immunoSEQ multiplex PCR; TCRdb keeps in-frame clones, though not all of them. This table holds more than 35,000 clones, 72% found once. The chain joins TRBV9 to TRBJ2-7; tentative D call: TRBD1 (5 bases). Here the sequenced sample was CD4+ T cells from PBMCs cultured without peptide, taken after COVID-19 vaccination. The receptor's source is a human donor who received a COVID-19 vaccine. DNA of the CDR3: TGTGCCAGCAGCGTATACAGGTCCCACTACGAGCAGTACTTC. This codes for CASSVYRSHYEQYF.